Shown below are 18 T cell receptor beta chains from a single sample sequenced in a study of OX40 agonist ivuxolimab in advanced cancers. Measured with immunoSEQ multiplex PCR; TCRdb has only the in-frame clones, and not every one. Among 60,000 to 65,000 clones listed, 91% were seen once. The sample here was CD4+ or CD8+ T cells sorted from blood, taken in a trial of the OX40 agonist ivuxolimab. The receptor set was obtained from an adult with an advanced solid tumor such as melanoma, head and neck, liver or kidney cancer.

The V and J genes are TRBV4-1 and TRBJ2-3; 9 nucleotides line up with TRBD2. Germline values: CDR1 MGHRA, CDR2 YSYEKL. This CDR3 is 17 amino acids long. The V segment lost 4 bases and the J segment 3 bases; nucleotides outside the gene matches: 11. The chain's CDR3 is CASSPRGLAGTTDTQYF. The DNA for the CDR3 is TGCGCCAGCAGCCCAAGGGGGCTAGCGGGAACTACAGATACGCAGTATTTT.

This chain joins TRBV11-2 and TRBJ2-2, with 9 bases fitting TRBD1. The CDR3 is 14 residues long. In germline, CDR1 is SGHAT, CDR2 FQNNGV. The V gene end was trimmed by 7 bases and the J gene end by 5 bases; junction bases not matched to a gene: 5. CDR3 loop: CASTQTGGTGELFF. The CDR3 nucleotides read TGTGCCAGCACCCAGACAGGGGGAACCGGGGAGCTGTTTTTT.

This clone has only one observation. This rearrangement joins TRBV14 to TRBJ2-7; D call uncertain. The CDR3 has 13 amino acids. CDR1 is SGHDN, CDR2 FVKESK, per germline. Trimming removed 2 bases from V and 6 bases from J, with 11 bases in between. Here the CDR3 reads CASSQQNGGEQYF. CDR3 bases: TGTGCCAGCAGCCAACAGAATGGCGGCGAGCAGTACTTC.

The chain employs TRBV15 and TRBJ2-7; 7 positions agree with TRBD1. J gave up 1 base and V 1 base, and 7 bases lay outside the gene matches. Germline CDR1 LNHNV, CDR2 YYDKDF (reference sequence). CDR3 length: 16 amino acids. Here the CDR3 reads CATSRGGRDSSYEQYF. As DNA, the CDR3 is TGTGCCACCAGCAGAGGGGGCCGGGACAGTTCCTACGAGCAGTACTTC.

The rearrangement joins TRBV10-3 to TRBJ2-3, with TRBD2 identical over 11 bases. V lost 2 bases, J lost 7 bases, and 2 bases stayed unmatched. CDR1 ENHRY and CDR2 SYGVKD come from the germline V gene. There are 14 residues in the CDR3. CDR3 amino acids: CAISETSGSYTQYF. The CDR3 bases are TGTGCCATCAGTGAGACTAGCGGGAGCTATACGCAGTATTTT.

The chain recombines TRBV5-1 with TRBJ2-1; D gene unclear. The CDR3 is 15 amino acids. Looked up from germline, CDR1 is SGHRS and CDR2 is YFSETQ. V was trimmed by 0 bases and J by 1 base, leaving 8 bases between them. CDR3 DNA sequence: TGCGCCAGCAGCTTGGCGACCCAGTCCTACAATGAGCAGTTCTTC. Its protein is CASSLATQSYNEQFF.

The V gene is TRBV28, the J gene TRBJ1-1; D may be TRBD1 (5 bases). V was trimmed by 5 bases and J by 5 bases, leaving 18 bases between them. Looked up from germline, CDR1 is MDHEN and CDR2 is SYDVKM. The CDR3 spans 15 residues. CDR3 DNA sequence: TGTGCCAGCAGTCCCCTGGTGCAGGGAAGGACTGAAGCTTTCTTT. Translation gives CASSPLVQGRTEAFF.

This CDR3 is CASSTRGQLGNEQFF. CDR3 coding DNA: TGTGCCAGCAGCACCCGGGGACAGCTAGGGAATGAGCAGTTCTTC. This chain connects TRBV13 to TRBJ2-1; 7 bases line up with TRBD1. J gave up 7 bases and V 5 bases, and 11 bases lay outside the gene matches. In germline, CDR1 is PRHDT, CDR2 FYEKMQ (reference sequence). The CDR3 runs 15 residues.

This chain uses TRBV19 with TRBJ2-1, with 9 nucleotides matching TRBD2. Unmatched junction bases numbered 17, after V lost 6 bases and J lost 8 bases. The CDR3 length is 17 residues. Germline-derived CDR1 and CDR2 are LNHDA and SQIVND (reference sequence). The CDR3 nucleotides are TGTGCCAGTAGCGAGAAAATAGCGGGAGTACTAGGCGATGAGCAGTTCTTC. Amino acid sequence: CASSEKIAGVLGDEQFF.

This clone was seen once. V and J are TRBV30 and TRBJ2-3; D perhaps matches TRBD2 (5 bases). CDR1 GTSNPN and CDR2 SVGIG come from the germline V gene (reference sequence). The CDR3 covers 15 residues. The V gene lost 3 bases and the J gene lost 2 bases, with 15 bases spanning the gap. In DNA form, the CDR3 reads TGTGCCTGGAGCCTGGGGAGTAACCCCACAGATACGCAGTATTTT. Amino acid sequence: CAWSLGSNPTDTQYF. The full variable domain, rest sourced from reference TRBV30 and TRBJ2-3, is SQTIHQWPATLVQPVGSPLSLECTVEGTSNPNLYWYRQAAGRGLQLLFYSVGIGQISSEVPQNLSASRPQDRQFILSSKKLLLSDSGFYLCAWSLGSNPTDTQYFGPGTRLTVL.

In nucleotides, the CDR3 is TGTGCCATCAGTGAATCGGGACAGGGGGACGAGCAGTACTTC. This sequence encodes CAISESGQGDEQYF. V gene TRBV10-3 combines with J gene TRBJ2-7, with 11 bases matching TRBD1. The CDR3 runs to 14 residues. In germline, CDR1 is ENHRY, CDR2 SYGVKD. Trimming at V came to 3 bases and at J to 5 bases, leaving 3 bases not matched to a gene.

This clone has a single count. This chain uses TRBV5-1 with TRBJ2-1, with TRBD2 matching over 13 bases. Trimming took 4 bases from V and 7 from J; bases not matched to a gene: 8. This CDR3 is built from 16 residues. CDR1 and CDR2 (germline): SGHRS, YFSETQ. The CDR3 region has the DNA TGCGCCAGCAGCCTAGGACTAGCGGGAGTTAGGAATGAGCAGTTCTTC. Its translation is CASSLGLAGVRNEQFF.

The chain joins TRBV19 to TRBJ1-3; 7 nucleotides line up with TRBD1. The CDR3 spans 15 residues. Germline V lookup: CDR1 LNHDA, CDR2 SQIVND (reference sequence). Trimming took 4 bases from V and 4 from J; bases not matched to a gene: 7. The CDR3 loop is CASSKTGEIGNTIYF. The CDR3 coding sequence is TGTGCCAGTAGTAAAACAGGGGAGATCGGAAACACCATATATTTT.

DNA of the CDR3: TGCAGCGTTGGGGCAGGGGCCTACGAGCAGTACTTC. Residues: CSVGAGAYEQYF. V gene TRBV29-1 combines with J gene TRBJ2-7, with D perhaps matching TRBD1 (6 bases). V gave up 4 bases and J gave up 2 bases, with 9 bases separating them. The CDR3 contains 12 residues. The germline V gene encodes CDR1 SQVTM and CDR2 ANQGSEA.

The chain links TRBV6-5 to TRBJ1-2; D is uncertain. Trimming cost V 7 bases and J 2 bases, with 8 bases left between them. The CDR3 runs 12 residues. In germline, CDR1 is MNHEY, CDR2 SVGAGI. In DNA form, the CDR3 reads TGTGCCAGCAAGGCAGGCAACTATGGCTACACCTTC. This translates into CASKAGNYGYTF.

The chain links TRBV5-1 to TRBJ1-1; 8 bases agree with TRBD1. From germline, CDR1 is SGHRS and CDR2 YFSETQ. This CDR3 region has 15 residues. The V gene end was trimmed by 2 bases and the J gene end by 1 base; junction bases not matched to a gene: 4. The CDR3 nucleotides are TGCGCCAGCAGCTTCGGACAGGGAGGGAACACTGAAGCTTTCTTT. It yields the protein CASSFGQGGNTEAFF.

In this sample, this clone turned up once. The chain uses TRBV7-6 and TRBJ2-2; 12 nucleotides align to TRBD2. Germline V gives CDR1 SGHVS, CDR2 FNYEAQ. The V gene end was trimmed by 0 bases and the J gene end by 0 bases; junction bases not matched to a gene: 2. There are 18 residues in the CDR3. Here the CDR3 DNA reads TGTGCCAGCAGCTTAGCCAGGACTAGCGGGACGAACACCGGGGAGCTGTTTTTT. Its protein product is CASSLARTSGTNTGELFF.

This clone appeared a single time. This sequence joins TRBV9 and TRBJ1-2, with a tentative D call TRBD1 (6 bases). This CDR3 contains 14 residues. Trimming took off 3 bases at V and 6 bases at J, with 15 bases between the two ends. CDR1 and CDR2 from the germline V gene are SGDLS and YYNGEE. This CDR3 is CASSARTGGNGYTF. The CDR3 DNA is TGTGCCAGCAGCGCTCGGACGGGGGGCAATGGCTACACCTTC.